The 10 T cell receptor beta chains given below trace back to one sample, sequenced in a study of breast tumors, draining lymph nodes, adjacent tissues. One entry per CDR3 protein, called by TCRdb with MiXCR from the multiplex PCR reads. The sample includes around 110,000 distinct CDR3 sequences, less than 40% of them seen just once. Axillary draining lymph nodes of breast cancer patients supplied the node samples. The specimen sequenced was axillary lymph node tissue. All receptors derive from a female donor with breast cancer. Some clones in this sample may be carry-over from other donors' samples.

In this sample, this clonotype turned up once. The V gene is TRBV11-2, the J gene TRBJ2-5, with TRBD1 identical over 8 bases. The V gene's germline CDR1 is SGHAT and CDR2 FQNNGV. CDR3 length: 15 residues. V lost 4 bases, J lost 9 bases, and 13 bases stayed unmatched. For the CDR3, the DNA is TGTGCCAGCAGCTCCTCAGGGGGCCAGGGACAGCCCCAGTACTTC. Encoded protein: CASSSSGGQGQPQYF.

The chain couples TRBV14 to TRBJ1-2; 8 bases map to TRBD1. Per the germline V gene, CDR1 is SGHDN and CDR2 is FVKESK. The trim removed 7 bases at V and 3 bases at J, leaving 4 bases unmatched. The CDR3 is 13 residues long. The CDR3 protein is CASTGQGYYGYTF. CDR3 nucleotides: TGTGCCAGCACAGGACAGGGCTACTATGGCTACACCTTC.

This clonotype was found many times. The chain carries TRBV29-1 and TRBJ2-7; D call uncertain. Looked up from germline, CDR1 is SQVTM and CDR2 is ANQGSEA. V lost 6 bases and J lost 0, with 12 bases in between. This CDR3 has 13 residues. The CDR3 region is CSVKSRSSYEQYF. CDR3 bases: TGCAGCGTAAAATCTAGGAGCTCCTACGAGCAGTACTTC.

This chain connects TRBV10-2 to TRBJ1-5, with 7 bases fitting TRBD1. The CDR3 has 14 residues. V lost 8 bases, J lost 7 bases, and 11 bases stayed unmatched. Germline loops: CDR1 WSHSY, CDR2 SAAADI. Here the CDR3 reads CASGRQGGGQPQHF. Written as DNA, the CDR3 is TGCGCCAGCGGTCGACAGGGTGGTGGACAGCCCCAGCATTTT.

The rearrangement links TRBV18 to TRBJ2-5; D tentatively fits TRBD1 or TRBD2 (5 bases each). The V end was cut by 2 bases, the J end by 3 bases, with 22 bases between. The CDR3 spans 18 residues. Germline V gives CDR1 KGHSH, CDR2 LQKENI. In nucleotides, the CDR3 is TGTGCCAGCTCACCATTTCGTCTATCTGGGGGTGAGAAAGAGACCCAGTACTTC. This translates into CASSPFRLSGGEKETQYF.

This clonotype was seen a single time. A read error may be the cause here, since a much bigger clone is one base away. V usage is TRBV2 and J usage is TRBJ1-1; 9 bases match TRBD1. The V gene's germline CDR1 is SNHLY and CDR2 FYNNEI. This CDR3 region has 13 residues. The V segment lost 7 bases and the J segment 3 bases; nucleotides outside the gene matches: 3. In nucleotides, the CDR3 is TGTGCCAGCACACGGGACAGGGACACTGAAGCTTTCTTT. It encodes CASTRDRDTEAFF.

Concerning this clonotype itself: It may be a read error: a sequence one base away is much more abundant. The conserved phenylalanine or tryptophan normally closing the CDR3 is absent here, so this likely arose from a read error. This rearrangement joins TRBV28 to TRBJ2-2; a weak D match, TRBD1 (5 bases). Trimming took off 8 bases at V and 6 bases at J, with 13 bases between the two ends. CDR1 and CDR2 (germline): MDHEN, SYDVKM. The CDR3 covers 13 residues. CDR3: CASVRGFAGELFL. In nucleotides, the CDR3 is TGTGCCAGCGTAAGGGGTTTCGCCGGGGAGCTGTTTCTT.

CDR3: CASSQAATSTDTQYF. CDR3 bases: TGTGCCAGCAGCCAGGCCGCGACTAGCACAGATACGCAGTATTTT. V gene TRBV9 combines with J gene TRBJ2-3; D uncertain. V shed 4 bases and J shed 0 bases, with 12 bases lying between them. This CDR3 spans 15 amino acids. The germline V gene encodes CDR1 SGDLS and CDR2 YYNGEE.

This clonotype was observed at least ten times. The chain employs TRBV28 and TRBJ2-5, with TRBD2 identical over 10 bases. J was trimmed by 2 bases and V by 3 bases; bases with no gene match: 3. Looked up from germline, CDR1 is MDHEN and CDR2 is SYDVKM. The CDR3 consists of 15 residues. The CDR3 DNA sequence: TGTGCCAGCAGTTTTGGACTAGCGGATCAAGAGACCCAGTACTTC. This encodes CASSFGLADQETQYF.

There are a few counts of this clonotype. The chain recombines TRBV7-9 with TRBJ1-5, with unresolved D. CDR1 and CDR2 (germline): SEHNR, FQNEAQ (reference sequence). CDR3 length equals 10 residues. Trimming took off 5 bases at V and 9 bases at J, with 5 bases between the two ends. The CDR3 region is CASSPGPQHF. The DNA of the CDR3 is TGTGCCAGCAGCCCCGGGCCCCAGCATTTT.